Below, one T cell receptor beta chain is given with its context. The junction had 4 bases not matched to a gene; V was cut back by 3 bases and J by 4 bases. Germline V gene data show CDR1 as SGHRS and CDR2 as YFSETQ. The CDR3 consists of 14 residues. The sample is drawn from a study of blood T cell repertoires in COVID-19. Clones were sequenced by immunoSEQ multiplex PCR, and TCRdb holds only the in-frame ones, with some missing. This table has about 300,000 clones, about 87% appearing once. This sequence was found in a man between 70 and 80 years old with acute or convalescent COVID-19. The specimen was peripheral blood. V usage is TRBV5-1 and J usage is TRBJ1-1, with 9 bases lining up with TRBD1. The CDR3: CASSSQGAGTEAFF. The CDR3 nucleotides read TGCGCCAGCAGCTCACAGGGGGCTGGCACTGAAGCTTTCTTT. Based on the CDR3 plus reference TRBV5-1 and TRBJ1-1, the full variable domain is KAGVTQTPRYLIKTRGQQVTLSCSPISGHRSVSWYQQTPGQGLQFLFEYFSETQRNKGNFPGRFSGRQFSNSRSEMNVSTLELGDSALYLCASSSQGAGTEAFFGQGTRLTVV.